The sample holds a few counts of the clone carrying this T cell receptor (beta chain). Its specificity is unknown. CDR3 length equals 14 residues. Germline assignment: CDR1 SGHTA and CDR2 FQGNSA. The library was made from cDNA and included unique molecular identifiers. TCRdb reprocessed the PCR reads via MiXCR and lists one record per CDR3 protein. The repertoire holds hundreds of thousands of distinct CDR3 sequences, around a third seen once, with around 15% in the top ten. These data are taken from a study of post-analysis software for immune sequencing data. Study context: In terms of disease course, relapsing-remitting, secondary progressive and progressive-relapsing multiple sclerosis were included.

Study-level points and caveats: Patients showed TRBV5-6, TRBV5-1 and TRBV20-1 among five TRBV segments more frequent than in controls.

The rearrangement links TRBV7-2 to TRBJ2-4, with 10 bases lining up with TRBD2. The J call may be incorrect, as the DNA end agrees better with TRBJ2-7. What was sequenced was blood. This clonotype was sampled from a girl between 10 and 17 years old with multiple sclerosis. As DNA, the CDR3 is TGTGCCAGCAGCCTAAGCGGGGGGGTTGCCGAGCAGTACTTC. It encodes CASSLSGGVAEQYF.